This T cell receptor (beta chain) was recovered during a study of T cells in Graves' hyperthyroidism and ophthalmopathy. Study information: Initial diagnosis, before any treatment, was when peripheral blood was collected.

CDR3 length equals 15 residues. The germline gives CDR1 SGHRS, CDR2 YFSETQ. The ends were cut back, 10 bases at V and 0 bases at J, with 20 bases in the middle. This clonotype was seen many times. Its antigen is undetermined. There were TCR beta CDR3 regions amplified from RNA transcripts. In the first-round RT-PCR of the TCR CDR3, the HTBI primer set was used. One entry per CDR3 protein, called by TCRdb with MiXCR from the multiplex PCR reads. Of around 350,000 distinct CDR3 sequences listed, about a fifth are singletons. Findings and caveats of the study: Prediction of ophthalmopathy progression came a median around 6 months pre-onset.

The receptor was isolated from a woman under 30 with Graves' hyperthyroidism. The sequencing sample was made of blood. The rearrangement links TRBV5-1 to TRBJ2-7; TRBD2 is a possible D gene (5 bases). CDR3 in amino acids: CASQADPVSSYEQYF. In DNA, the CDR3 is TGCGCCTCTCAAGCGGACCCCGTAAGCTCCTACGAGCAGTACTTC.